A selection of T cell receptor beta chains follows, all from one sample in a study of TIL therapy for anti-PD-1-resistant metastatic lung cancer. The assay was immunoSEQ multiplex PCR, and TCRdb's table has in-frame clones only and misses some. The table has about 18,000 clones, about four fifths seen once. The input for sequencing was blood, taken at baseline. Every receptor here comes from a person aged 25 to 80 with non-small cell lung cancer. CDR3s include the opening cysteine and the closing phenylalanine or tryptophan. D genes are given only for firm matches. Clone size is given for some rows only: seen once, a few or many times, or a class if the clone is expanded.

abundance	v_gene	d_gene	j_gene	CDR3aa	CDR3nt
-	TRBV6-1	-	TRBJ1-5	CASSEGGSDQPQHF	TGTGCCAGCAGTGAAGGGGGTAGCGATCAGCCCCAGCATTTT
-	TRBV9	TRBD1	TRBJ1-2	CASSTGGYGYTF	TGTGCCAGCAGTACAGGGGGCTATGGCTACACCTTC
-	TRBV30	-	TRBJ1-2	CALGPAGNYGYTF	TGTGCCCTAGGCCCAGCCGGTAACTATGGCTACACCTTC
-	TRBV5-1	-	TRBJ1-1	CASSSSGVSGFMNTEAFF	TGCGCCAGCAGCTCCTCGGGGGTATCGGGTTTCATGAACACTGAAGCTTTCTTT
-	TRBV28	TRBD1	TRBJ1-2	CASSTLQGGSNYGYTF	TGTGCCAGCAGCACTCTCCAGGGGGGATCTAACTATGGCTACACCTTC
-	TRBV7-8	TRBD2	TRBJ2-7	CASSLGQREREQYF	TGTGCCAGCAGCTTAGGGCAGCGGGAGCGCGAGCAGTACTTC
-	TRBV4-3	-	TRBJ2-3	CASSPGTTSTDTQYF	TGCGCCAGCAGCCCCGGGACCACCAGCACAGATACGCAGTATTTT
-	TRBV7-2	TRBD2	TRBJ2-5	CASSQGTSGRETQYF	TGTGCCAGCAGCCAGGGTACGAGCGGGAGAGAGACCCAGTACTTC
-	TRBV28	TRBD1	TRBJ2-1	CASSPSGTGNLKFF	TGTGCCAGCAGTCCATCCGGGACAGGGAACCTAAAGTTCTTC
-	TRBV28	-	TRBJ1-2	CASSLATDSYGYTF	TGTGCCAGCAGTTTAGCGACAGATAGTTATGGCTACACCTTC
-	TRBV18	-	TRBJ1-4	CASSPSMTTNEKLFF	TGTGCCAGCTCGCCAAGTATGACAACTAATGAAAAACTGTTTTTT
-	TRBV18	-	TRBJ2-2	CASSPTVNTGELFF	TGTGCCAGCTCACCGACAGTTAACACCGGGGAGCTGTTTTTT
once	TRBV19	TRBD1	TRBJ1-2	CASSAVTGVVGYTF	TGTGCCAGTAGTGCCGTGACAGGGGTAGTCGGCTACACCTTC
-	TRBV6-1	-	TRBJ1-4	CASSEYRVGANEKLFF	TGTGCCAGCAGTGAATATAGGGTGGGGGCTAATGAAAAACTGTTTTTT
-	TRBV5-1	-	TRBJ1-6	CASSLNVDNSPLHF	TGCGCCAGCAGCTTGAATGTAGATAATTCACCCCTCCACTTT
-	TRBV7-9	-	TRBJ2-5	CASSLGSPQETQYF	TGTGCCAGCAGCTTGGGAAGTCCCCAAGAGACCCAGTACTTC
-	TRBV7-2	TRBD1	TRBJ2-3	CASSPQGATDTQYF	TGTGCCAGCAGCCCCCAGGGGGCCACAGATACGCAGTATTTT
-	TRBV9	TRBD2	TRBJ2-1	CASSPTSGGSNEQFF	TGTGCCAGCAGCCCGACTAGCGGGGGCTCGAATGAGCAGTTCTTC
-	TRBV11-1	-	TRBJ2-1	CASSLARRVGVDNEQFF	TGTGCCAGCAGCTTAGCGAGGAGGGTTGGGGTGGACAATGAGCAGTTCTTC
-	TRBV5-1	TRBD1	TRBJ2-5	CASSLGRDRDNQYF	TGCGCCAGCAGCTTGGGTCGGGACAGGGATAACCAGTACTTC
-	TRBV28	TRBD2	TRBJ2-4	CASSLMGRASGGLVVQYF	TGTGCCAGCAGTTTAATGGGACGGGCCAGCGGGGGTCTGGTTGTTCAGTACTTC
-	TRBV18	TRBD1	TRBJ1-4	CASSPMGRGNEKLFF	TGTGCCAGCTCACCAATGGGCAGGGGGAATGAAAAACTGTTTTTT
-	TRBV9	-	TRBJ2-1	CASSVAEGPYNEQFF	TGTGCCAGCAGCGTAGCTGAAGGGCCGTACAATGAGCAGTTCTTC
-	TRBV5-1	-	TRBJ2-6	CASSPDSGANVLTF	TGCGCCAGCAGCCCAGACTCTGGGGCCAACGTCCTGACTTTC
-	TRBV4-3	-	TRBJ1-3	CASSQDERRSGNTIYF	TGCGCCAGCAGCCAAGATGAGAGGAGGTCTGGAAACACCATATATTTT
-	TRBV23-1	TRBD2	TRBJ2-1	CASKGVDAGGGYNEQFF	TGCGCCAGCAAGGGCGTGGACGCGGGAGGGGGCTACAATGAGCAGTTCTTC
-	TRBV15	-	TRBJ2-2	CATSRITTTGELFF	TGTGCCACCAGCAGAATAACCACCACCGGGGAGCTGTTTTTT
-	TRBV28	-	TRBJ1-4	CASSPGGKEKLFF	TGTGCCAGCAGTCCCGGGGGCAAAGAAAAACTGTTTTTT
-	TRBV6-6	-	TRBJ1-1	CASSYWVNTEAFF	TGTGCCAGCAGTTACTGGGTTAATACTGAAGCTTTCTTT
-	TRBV21-1	-	TRBJ1-2	CASSKGPNRAGGYTF	TGTGCCAGCAGCAAAGGTCCTAACAGGGCGGGCGGCTACACCTTC
-	TRBV10-3	TRBD2	TRBJ2-2	CAISSGLVGGELFF	TGTGCCATCAGCAGCGGACTAGTAGGCGGGGAGCTGTTTTTT
-	TRBV28	TRBD2	TRBJ2-5	CASSGVSGRARETQYF	TGTGCCAGCAGTGGGGTTAGCGGGAGGGCCCGAGAGACCCAGTACTTC
few	TRBV7-9	-	TRBJ2-7	CASSLQWVSEQYF	TGTGCCAGCAGCTTACAGTGGGTGAGCGAGCAGTACTTC
once	TRBV5-5	-	TRBJ1-2	CASSLGGGANGYTF	TGTGCCAGCAGCTTGGGCGGGGGCGCGAATGGCTACACCTTC
-	TRBV6-5	TRBD1	TRBJ1-5	CAIGTGDSNQPQHF	TGTGCCATAGGGACAGGCGATAGCAATCAGCCCCAGCATTTT
few	TRBV6-1	-	TRBJ2-5	CASSEVLRETQYF	TGTGCCAGCAGTGAAGTGCTTCGGGAGACCCAGTACTTC
-	TRBV5-1	-	TRBJ2-7	CASSSTGRGAYEQYF	TGCGCCAGCAGTTCAACAGGGAGAGGGGCCTACGAGCAGTACTTC
-	TRBV19	-	TRBJ1-1	CASSMGIGTEAFF	TGTGCCAGTAGTATGGGAATCGGCACTGAAGCTTTCTTT
-	TRBV4-2	-	TRBJ2-3	CASSQASPNRGDTQYF	TGTGCCAGCAGCCAGGCAAGCCCTAATCGGGGAGATACGCAGTATTTT
-	TRBV5-1	-	TRBJ1-2	CASSPRDTQGGYTF	TGCGCCAGCAGCCCGAGGGACACGCAGGGGGGCTACACCTTC
-	TRBV7-9	TRBD1	TRBJ2-7	CASSFGQDAYEQYF	TGTGCCAGCAGCTTCGGACAGGATGCCTACGAGCAGTACTTC
-	TRBV6-5	TRBD1	TRBJ1-4	CATSDRDEKLFF	TGTGCCACCTCGGACAGGGATGAAAAACTGTTTTTT
-	TRBV5-4	-	TRBJ2-2	CASSLPPGGFTGELFF	TGTGCCAGCAGCTTACCCCCTGGGGGGTTCACCGGGGAGCTGTTTTTT
-	TRBV28	-	TRBJ1-4	CASSLIGLRNEKLFF	TGTGCCAGCAGCCTCATAGGTTTAAGGAATGAAAAACTGTTTTTT